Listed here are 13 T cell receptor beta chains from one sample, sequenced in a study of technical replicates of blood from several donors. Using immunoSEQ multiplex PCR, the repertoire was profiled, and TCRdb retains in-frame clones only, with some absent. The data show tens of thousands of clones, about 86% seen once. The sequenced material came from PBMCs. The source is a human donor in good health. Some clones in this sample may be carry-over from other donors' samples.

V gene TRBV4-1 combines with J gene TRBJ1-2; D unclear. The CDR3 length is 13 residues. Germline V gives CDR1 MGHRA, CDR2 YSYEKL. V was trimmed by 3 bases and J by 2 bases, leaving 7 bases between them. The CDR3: CASSQQENYGYTF. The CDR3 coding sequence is TGCGCCAGCAGCCAGCAGGAAAACTATGGCTACACCTTC.

DNA for the CDR3: TGTGCCAGCAGTGCAACCACAACGGGGGGTATCCCACACTACGAGCAGTACTTC. As protein: CASSATTTGGIPHYEQYF. The rearrangement uses TRBV6-1 and TRBJ2-7; TRBD2 aligns across 7 bases. Germline loops: CDR1 MNHNS, CDR2 SASEGT. The CDR3 spans 18 residues. The trim removed 4 bases at V and 3 bases at J, leaving 18 bases unmatched.

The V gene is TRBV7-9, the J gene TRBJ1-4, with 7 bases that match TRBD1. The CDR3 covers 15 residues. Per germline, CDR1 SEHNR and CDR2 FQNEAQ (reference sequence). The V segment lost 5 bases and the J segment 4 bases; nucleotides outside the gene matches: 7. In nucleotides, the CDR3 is TGTGCCAGCAGCCCAAGAGGGGGCCTTAATGAAAAACTGTTTTTT. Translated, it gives CASSPRGGLNEKLFF.

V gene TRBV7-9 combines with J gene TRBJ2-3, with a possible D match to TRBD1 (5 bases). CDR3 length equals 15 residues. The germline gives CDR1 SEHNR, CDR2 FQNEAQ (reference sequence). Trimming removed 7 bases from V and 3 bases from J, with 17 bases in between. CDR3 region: CASTPRAGLTDTQYF. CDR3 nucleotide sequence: TGTGCCAGCACCCCCAGGGCAGGGCTGACAGATACGCAGTATTTT.

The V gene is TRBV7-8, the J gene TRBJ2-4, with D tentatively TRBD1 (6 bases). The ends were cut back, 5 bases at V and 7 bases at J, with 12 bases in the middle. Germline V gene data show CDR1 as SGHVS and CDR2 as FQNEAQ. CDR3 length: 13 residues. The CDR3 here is CASSPPGHNIQYF. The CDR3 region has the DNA TGTGCCAGCAGCCCACCGGGACACAACATTCAGTACTTC.

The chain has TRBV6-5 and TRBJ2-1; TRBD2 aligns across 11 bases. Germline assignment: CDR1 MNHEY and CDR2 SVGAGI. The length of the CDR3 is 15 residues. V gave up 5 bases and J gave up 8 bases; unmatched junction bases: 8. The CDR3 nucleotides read TGTGCCAGCAGTCAGGGGACTAGCGGCCGTGATGAGCAGTTCTTC. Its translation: CASSQGTSGRDEQFF.

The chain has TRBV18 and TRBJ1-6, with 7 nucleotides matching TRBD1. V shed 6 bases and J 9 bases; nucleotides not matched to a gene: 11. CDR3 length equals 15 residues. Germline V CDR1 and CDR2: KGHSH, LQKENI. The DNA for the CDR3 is TGTGCCAGCTCCCCTAAAGGGACAGTTGGTTCACCCCTCCACTTT. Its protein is CASSPKGTVGSPLHF.

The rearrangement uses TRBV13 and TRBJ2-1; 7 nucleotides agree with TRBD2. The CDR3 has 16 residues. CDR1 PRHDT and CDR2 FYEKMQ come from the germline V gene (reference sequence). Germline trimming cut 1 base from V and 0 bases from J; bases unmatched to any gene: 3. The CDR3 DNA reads TGTGCCAGCAGCTTAGAGTCTAGCGGCTCCTACAATGAGCAGTTCTTC. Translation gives CASSLESSGSYNEQFF.

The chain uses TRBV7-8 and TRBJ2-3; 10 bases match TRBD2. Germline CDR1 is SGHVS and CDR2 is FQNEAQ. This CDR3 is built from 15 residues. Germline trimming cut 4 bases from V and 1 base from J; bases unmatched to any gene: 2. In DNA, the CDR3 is TGTGCCAGCAGCTCCCTAGCGGGGGGCACAGATACGCAGTATTTT. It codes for CASSSLAGGTDTQYF. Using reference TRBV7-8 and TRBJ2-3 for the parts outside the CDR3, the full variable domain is GAGVSQSPRYKVAKRGQDVALRCDPISGHVSLFWYQQALGQGPEFLTYFQNEAQLDKSGLPSDRFFAERPEGSVSTLKIQRTQQEDSAVYLCASSSLAGGTDTQYFGPGTRLTVL.

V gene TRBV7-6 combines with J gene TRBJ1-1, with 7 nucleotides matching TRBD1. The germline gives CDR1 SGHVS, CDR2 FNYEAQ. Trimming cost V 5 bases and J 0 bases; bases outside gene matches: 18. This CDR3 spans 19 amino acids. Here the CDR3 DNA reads TGTGCCAGCAGCGCAGGGGGTCTTCGGGGAGCCCGACTGAACACTGAAGCTTTCTTT. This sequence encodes CASSAGGLRGARLNTEAFF. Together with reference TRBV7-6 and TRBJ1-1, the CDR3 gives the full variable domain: GAGVSQSPRYKVTKRGQDVALRCDPISGHVSLYWYRQALGQGPEFLTYFNYEAQQDKSGLPNDRFSAERPEGSISTLTIQRTEQRDSAMYRCASSAGGLRGARLNTEAFFGQGTRLTVV.

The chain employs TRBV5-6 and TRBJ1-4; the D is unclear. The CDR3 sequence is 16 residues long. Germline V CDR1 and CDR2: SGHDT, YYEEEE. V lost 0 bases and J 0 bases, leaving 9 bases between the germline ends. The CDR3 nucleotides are TGTGCCAGCAGCTTGGTGCCACAGACAACTAATGAAAAACTGTTTTTT. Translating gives CASSLVPQTTNEKLFF.

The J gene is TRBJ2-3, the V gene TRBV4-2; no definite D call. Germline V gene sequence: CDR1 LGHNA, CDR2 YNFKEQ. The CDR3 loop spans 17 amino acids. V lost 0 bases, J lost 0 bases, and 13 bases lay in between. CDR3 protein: CASSQDQSLLSTDTQYF. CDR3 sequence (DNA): TGTGCCAGCAGCCAAGATCAGTCCCTCCTTAGCACAGATACGCAGTATTTT.

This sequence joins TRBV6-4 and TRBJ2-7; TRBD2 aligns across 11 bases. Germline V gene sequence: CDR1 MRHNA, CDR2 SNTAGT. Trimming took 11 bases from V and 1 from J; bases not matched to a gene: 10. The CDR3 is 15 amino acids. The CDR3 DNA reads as TGTGCCCCCACGTCGCTAGCGGGAGGATCCTACGAGCAGTACTTC. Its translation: CAPTSLAGGSYEQYF.